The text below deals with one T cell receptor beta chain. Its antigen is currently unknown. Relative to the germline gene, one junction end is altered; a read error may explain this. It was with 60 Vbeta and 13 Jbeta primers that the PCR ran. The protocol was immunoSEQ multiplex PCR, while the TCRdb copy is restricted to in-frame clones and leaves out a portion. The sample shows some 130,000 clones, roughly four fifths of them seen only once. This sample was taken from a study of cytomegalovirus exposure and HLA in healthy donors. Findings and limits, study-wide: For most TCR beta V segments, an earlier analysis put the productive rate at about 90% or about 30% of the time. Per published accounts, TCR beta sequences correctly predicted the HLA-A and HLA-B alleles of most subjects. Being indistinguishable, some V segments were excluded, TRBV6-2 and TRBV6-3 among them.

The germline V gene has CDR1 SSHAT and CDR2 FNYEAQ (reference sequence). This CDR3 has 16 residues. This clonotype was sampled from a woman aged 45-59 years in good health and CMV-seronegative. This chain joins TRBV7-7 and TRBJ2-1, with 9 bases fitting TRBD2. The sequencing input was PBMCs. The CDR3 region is CASSLAGLAGTNEQFF. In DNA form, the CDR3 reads TGTGCTAGCAGCTTAGCGGGCCTAGCGGGGACTAATGAGCAGTTCTTC.